The source of this TCR beta chain is a study of T cells after yellow fever vaccination. Study information: Fractions containing few cells were prepared with SMART-Seq v4 Ultra Low Input.

Study findings and constraints: Repertoires obtained by FACS sorting could include abundant clonotypes that entered as contaminants from the bulk population. Weaker, the secondary response had a peak occurring faster, on day 5 versus 15.

The 5'RACE template-switching step produced TCR cDNA and added a universal primer site and UMIs. TCRdb ran MiXCR on the 5' RACE reads and lists one entry per CDR3 protein. The repertoire holds around 600,000 distinct CDR3 sequences, with about 12% as singletons. This clonotype came up many times. Its antigen is not identified. V lost 8 bases and J 1 base, leaving 23 bases between the germline ends. This CDR3 has 17 residues. Germline V gives CDR1 MNHEY, CDR2 SMNVEV (reference sequence). The TCR originated in a man aged 25-45 years who received the YFV17D yellow fever vaccine. The chain uses TRBV27 and TRBJ1-1; maybe TRBD1 (6 bases). The input for sequencing was PBMCs, taken on the day of the yellow fever booster vaccination. The CDR3 sequence: CASLMGRGWIRNTEAFF. CDR3 DNA: TGTGCCAGCTTGATGGGCAGGGGCTGGATTAGGAACACTGAAGCTTTCTTT.